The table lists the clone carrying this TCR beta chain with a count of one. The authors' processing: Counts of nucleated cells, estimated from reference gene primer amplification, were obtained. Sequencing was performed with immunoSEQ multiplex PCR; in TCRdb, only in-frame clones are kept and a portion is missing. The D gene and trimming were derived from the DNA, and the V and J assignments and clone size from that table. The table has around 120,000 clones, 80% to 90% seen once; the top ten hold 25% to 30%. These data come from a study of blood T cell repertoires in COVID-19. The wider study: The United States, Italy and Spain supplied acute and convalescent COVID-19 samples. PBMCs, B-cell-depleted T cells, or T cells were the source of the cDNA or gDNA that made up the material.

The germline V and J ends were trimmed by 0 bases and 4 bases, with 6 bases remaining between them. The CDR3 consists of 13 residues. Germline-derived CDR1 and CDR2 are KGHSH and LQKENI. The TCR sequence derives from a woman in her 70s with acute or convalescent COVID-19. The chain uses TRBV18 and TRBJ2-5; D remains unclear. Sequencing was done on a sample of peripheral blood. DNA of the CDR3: TGTGCCAGCTCACCACCGGCCCCAGAGACCCAGTACTTC. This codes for CASSPPAPETQYF. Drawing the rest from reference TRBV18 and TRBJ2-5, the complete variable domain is NAGVMQNPRHLVRRRGQEARLRCSPMKGHSHVYWYRQLPEEGLKFMVYLQKENIIDESGMPKERFSAEFPKEGPSILRIQQVVRGDSAAYFCASSPPAPETQYFGPGTRLLVL.